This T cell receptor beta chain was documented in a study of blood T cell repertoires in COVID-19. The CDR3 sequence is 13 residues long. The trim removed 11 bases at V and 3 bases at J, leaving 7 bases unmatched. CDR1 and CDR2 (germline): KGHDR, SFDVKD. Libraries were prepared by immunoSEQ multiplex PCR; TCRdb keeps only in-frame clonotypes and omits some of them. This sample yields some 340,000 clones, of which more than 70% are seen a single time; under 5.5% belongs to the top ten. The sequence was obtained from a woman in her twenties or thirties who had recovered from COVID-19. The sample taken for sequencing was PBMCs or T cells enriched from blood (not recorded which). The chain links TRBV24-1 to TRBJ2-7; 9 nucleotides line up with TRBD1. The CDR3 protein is CAKNRGRYYEQYF. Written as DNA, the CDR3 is TGTGCCAAAAACAGGGGGCGTTACTACGAGCAGTACTTC.